A single sample gave rise to the 19 T cell receptor beta chains below, sequenced in a study of shared clonotypes between healthy human individuals. Sequenced by immunoSEQ multiplex PCR; TCRdb stores in-frame clones only, minus some. The sample carries hundreds of thousands of clones, about 92% recorded once. Naive CD8 cells lacked CD45RO, underwent positive selection for CCR7 and left out terminally differentiated effector memory CD45RA+ cells. The sequencing input was naive CD8+ T cells sorted from blood. These receptors were collected from a man between 25 and 39 years old in good health.

This clone was detected only once. V usage is TRBV27 and J usage is TRBJ2-7, with 10 bases aligning to TRBD2. The V and J ends lost 8 bases and 7 bases, in that order; junction bases with no gene match: 8. Germline assignment: CDR1 MNHEY and CDR2 SMNVEV (reference sequence). The CDR3 extends over 13 amino acids. The CDR3 DNA is TGTGCCAGCGGTCTAGCGGGAGTCGATGAGCAGTACTTC. This encodes CASGLAGVDEQYF.

The V call is TRBV7-2, the J call TRBJ2-1; D may be TRBD2 (6 bases). Germline V gene sequence: CDR1 SGHTA, CDR2 FQGNSA. V was pared by 2 bases and J by 0 bases, with 17 bases between. The CDR3 totals 18 residues. Here the CDR3 DNA reads TGTGCCAGCAGCTTAAACGGACTACCGGATAGCTCCTACAATGAGCAGTTCTTC. Amino acids: CASSLNGLPDSSYNEQFF.

The chain combines TRBV5-8 with TRBJ2-7, with 9 bases lining up with TRBD2. Trimming at V came to 4 bases and at J to 5 bases, leaving 7 bases not matched to a gene. Germline V gene lookup returns CDR1 SGHTS and CDR2 YDEGEE. The CDR3 loop spans 14 amino acids. In nucleotides, the CDR3 is TGTGCCAGCAGCCTACAGCGGGAGGAAAACGAGCAGTACTTC. This gives the protein CASSLQREENEQYF.

CDR3 DNA: TGTGCCATCAGGTCAGGGGGCACGGAGACCCAGTACTTC. Amino acid sequence: CAIRSGGTETQYF. The chain recombines TRBV10-3 with TRBJ2-5, with 8 bases identical to TRBD1. The CDR3 totals 13 residues. The germline gives CDR1 ENHRY, CDR2 SYGVKD. With V trimmed by 6 bases and J by 5 bases, 5 bases remained unmatched.

The chain joins TRBV15 to TRBJ2-1; D is tentatively TRBD1 or TRBD2 (5 bases each). Trimming stripped 2 bases from V and 10 bases from J, with 15 bases between. This CDR3 spans 14 amino acids. Looked up from germline, CDR1 is LNHNV and CDR2 is YYDKDF (reference sequence). CDR3 DNA sequence: TGTGCCACCAGCAGACCCTCGGGACCAACCGAGCAGTTCTTC. Translated: CATSRPSGPTEQFF.

This clone was counted once. The chain is built from TRBV5-1 and TRBJ2-7, with 7 bases identical to TRBD1. Trimming at V came to 1 base and at J to 1 base, leaving 2 bases not matched to a gene. The V gene's germline CDR1 is SGHRS and CDR2 YFSETQ. The CDR3 consists of 14 residues. CDR3 in amino acids: CASSLPGGSYEQYF. The CDR3 DNA follows: TGCGCCAGCAGCTTGCCAGGGGGTTCCTACGAGCAGTACTTC.

The chain uses TRBV6-4 and TRBJ2-2; D not resolved. Trimming took off 6 bases at V and 6 bases at J, with 11 bases between the two ends. Germline-derived CDR1 and CDR2 are MRHNA and SNTAGT. The CDR3 spans 13 residues. CDR3 nucleotide sequence: TGTGCCAGCAGCCTCACCCTCGCCGGGGAGCTGTTTTTT. Its translation: CASSLTLAGELFF.

The sample holds one count of this clone. This sequence joins TRBV7-9 and TRBJ2-2; 13 bases align to TRBD2. Losses at the gene ends were 2 bases for V and 3 bases for J; bases not matched to a gene: 6. The germline V gene encodes CDR1 SEHNR and CDR2 FQNEAQ (reference sequence). The CDR3 consists of 18 residues. In DNA form, the CDR3 reads TGTGCCAGCAGCTTACCTAAGACTAGCGGGAGGTACACCGGGGAGCTGTTTTTT. Residues: CASSLPKTSGRYTGELFF.

The chain couples TRBV19 to TRBJ2-7; D is perhaps TRBD1 or TRBD2 (5 bases each). Trimming left V 5 bases short and J 3 bases short, with 17 bases between. Germline CDR1 reads LNHDA; CDR2 reads SQIVND (reference sequence). CDR3 length: 15 residues. The CDR3 region is CASSPGAAPGYEQYF. CDR3 in DNA: TGTGCCAGTAGTCCCGGGGCCGCACCAGGCTACGAGCAGTACTTC.

The rearrangement links TRBV4-3 to TRBJ2-3; TRBD2 might be the D (5 bases). Looked up from germline, CDR1 is LGHNA and CDR2 is YSLEER. V lost 0 bases to trimming and J lost 0 bases, with 10 bases between them. CDR3 size: 16 residues. CDR3 amino acids: CASSQDRTGSTDTQYF. The CDR3 region has the DNA TGCGCCAGCAGCCAAGATCGAACGGGGAGCACAGATACGCAGTATTTT.

The CDR3 reads CASSGDRGTGFQPQHF. CDR3 nucleotide sequence: TGTGCCAGCAGTGGGGACAGAGGGACAGGGTTTCAGCCCCAGCATTTT. V and J are TRBV6-1 and TRBJ1-5, with TRBD1 matching 9 bases. Per germline, CDR1 MNHNS and CDR2 SASEGT. V lost 4 bases to trimming and J lost 6 bases; unmatched junction nucleotides: 10. CDR3 length: 16 amino acids.

This chain connects TRBV7-9 to TRBJ2-2; possible D gene TRBD1, 5 bases. The CDR3 is 16 amino acids. The V and J ends lost 0 bases and 1 base respectively, with 9 bases between them. In germline, CDR1 is SEHNR, CDR2 FQNEAQ (reference sequence). DNA for the CDR3: TGTGCCAGCAGCTTAGCAGGGGTCGGGAACACCGGGGAGCTGTTTTTT. The encoded protein is CASSLAGVGNTGELFF.

This chain uses TRBV9 with TRBJ2-7; 8 nucleotides align to TRBD2. The V gene's germline CDR1 is SGDLS and CDR2 YYNGEE. The trim removed 0 bases at V and 5 bases at J, leaving 4 bases unmatched. The CDR3 totals 14 residues. DNA of the CDR3: TGTGCCAGCAGCGTAGGCGGGGGGCCCCACGAGCAGTACTTC. Translation: CASSVGGGPHEQYF.

Concerning this clone: A far larger clone is one nucleotide away, so this likely arose from a read error. CDR3 DNA: TGTGTCAGCAGCCAAAAGATGGATTTC. This sequence encodes CVSSQKMDF. This chain links TRBV7-9 with TRBJ1-2; D is unclear. The CDR3 runs 9 residues. Germline lookup yields CDR1 SEHNR and CDR2 FQNEAQ (reference sequence).

CDR3 bases: TGCAGCGTTGAGTTGGAACAGATCGCTGAAGCTTTCTTT. This gives the protein CSVELEQIAEAFF. V usage is TRBV29-1 and J usage is TRBJ1-1, with unresolved D. The CDR3 contains 13 residues. Between the trimmed V and J ends, which lost 3 bases and 6 bases, there was a span of 14 bases. Per the germline V gene, CDR1 is SQVTM and CDR2 is ANQGSEA.

The V and J genes are TRBV7-2 and TRBJ2-3, with TRBD2 identical over 10 bases. Losses at the gene ends were 1 base for V and 4 bases for J; bases not matched to a gene: 11. The CDR3 is 18 residues long. Per the germline V gene, CDR1 is SGHTA and CDR2 is FQGNSA. The CDR3 protein is CASSLGGTSALPADTQYF. CDR3 in DNA: TGTGCCAGCAGCTTAGGAGGGACTAGCGCGCTCCCCGCAGATACGCAGTATTTT.

J is TRBJ1-1 and V is TRBV9; no firm D call. This CDR3 comprises 13 residues. V lost 0 bases, J lost 8 bases, and 11 bases lay in between. The germline V gene encodes CDR1 SGDLS and CDR2 YYNGEE. CDR3 sequence reads: CASSVGRQTEAFF. Here the CDR3 DNA reads TGTGCCAGCAGCGTAGGGCGTCAGACCGAAGCTTTCTTT. The full variable domain, with the rest looked up from reference TRBV9 and TRBJ1-1, is DSGVTQTPKHLITATGQRVTLRCSPRSGDLSVYWYQQSLDQGLQFLIQYYNGEERAKGNILERFSAQQFPDLHSELNLSSLELGDSALYFCASSVGRQTEAFFGQGTRLTVV.

The chain has TRBV10-1 and TRBJ2-1; 8 bases line up with TRBD2. CDR1 is WNHNN, CDR2 SYGVQD, per germline (reference sequence). This CDR3 spans 15 amino acids. J lost 3 bases, V lost 10 bases, and 11 bases had no gene match. CDR3: CATQRSGTSYNEQFF. CDR3 in DNA: TGCGCCACCCAAAGGTCTGGGACTAGCTACAATGAGCAGTTCTTC.

V and J are TRBV7-9 and TRBJ2-3, with 8 nucleotides matching TRBD2. CDR1 and CDR2 from the germline V gene are SEHNR and FQNEAQ (reference sequence). The CDR3 loop spans 13 amino acids. The ends lost 7 bases at V and 4 bases at J; junction bases unmatched: 4. CDR3: CASKREGPDTQYF. The CDR3 DNA follows: TGTGCCAGCAAACGGGAGGGCCCAGATACGCAGTATTTT.